What follows are 15 T cell receptor beta chains derived from one specimen sequenced in a study of technical replicates of blood from several donors. This table comes from immunoSEQ multiplex PCR, and its TCRdb copy is limited to in-frame clones, with some not included. In the table there are tens of thousands of clones, more than 95% of which are singletons. The sequencing sample was made of T cells isolated from PBMCs. The receptors shown here come from a human donor in good health.

The genes are TRBV11-2 and TRBJ2-6; the D gene is possibly TRBD1 (6 bases). The V gene lost 1 base and the J gene lost 0 bases, with 13 bases spanning the gap. The CDR3 sequence is 18 residues long. Germline values: CDR1 SGHAT, CDR2 FQNNGV. This chain's CDR3 is CASSLAQGHLSGANVLTF. Written as DNA, the CDR3 is TGTGCCAGCAGCTTAGCACAGGGACACCTCTCTGGGGCCAACGTCCTGACTTTC. The variable domain in full, with the rest retrieved from reference TRBV11-2 and TRBJ2-6, is EAGVAQSPRYKIIEKRQSVAFWCNPISGHATLYWYQQILGQGPKLLIQFQNNGVVDDSQLPKDRFSAERLKGVDSTLKIQPAKLEDSAVYLCASSLAQGHLSGANVLTFGAGSRLTVL.

The V call is TRBV4-2, the J call TRBJ1-1; a weak D match, TRBD1 (5 bases). The CDR3 is made up of 16 amino acids. Trimming cost V 4 bases and J 0 bases, with 15 bases left between them. Germline lookup yields CDR1 LGHNA and CDR2 YNFKEQ. CDR3 DNA: TGTGCCAGCAGCCTCATGACGACAGATATGAACACTGAAGCTTTCTTT. It is translated as CASSLMTTDMNTEAFF.

The chain couples TRBV5-1 to TRBJ2-5; TRBD2 matches at 12 bases. Germline V gene lookup returns CDR1 SGHRS and CDR2 YFSETQ. CDR3 length: 15 amino acids. The trim removed 2 bases at V and 3 bases at J, leaving 2 bases unmatched. Here the CDR3 DNA reads TGCGCCAGCAGCTTATCTAGCGGGGGGGAAGAGACCCAGTACTTC. The encoded protein is CASSLSSGGEETQYF. Full variable domain (missing parts from reference TRBV5-1 and TRBJ2-5): KAGVTQTPRYLIKTRGQQVTLSCSPISGHRSVSWYQQTPGQGLQFLFEYFSETQRNKGNFPGRFSGRQFSNSRSEMNVSTLELGDSALYLCASSLSSGGEETQYFGPGTRLLVL.

V is TRBV6-1 and J is TRBJ2-3; 9 nucleotides align to TRBD2. Per the germline V gene, CDR1 is MNHNS and CDR2 is SASEGT. V dropped 4 bases and J dropped 1; count of bases not matched to a gene: 9. CDR3 length: 17 residues. The CDR3 region has the DNA TGTGCCAGCAGTGGTGCGGGAGGGCCGGGGGGCACAGATACGCAGTATTTT. Translation: CASSGAGGPGGTDTQYF.

The V and J genes are TRBV5-4 and TRBJ2-3; possibly TRBD1 for D (5 bases). CDR3 length: 14 residues. Germline V lookup: CDR1 SGHNT, CDR2 YYREEE (reference sequence). Trimming removed 0 bases at V and 4 bases at J, with 9 bases between. The chain's CDR3 is CASSLGRAADTQYF. The CDR3 DNA reads as TGTGCCAGCAGCTTGGGCAGGGCAGCAGATACGCAGTATTTT.

The V and J genes are TRBV7-6 and TRBJ2-5; 7 positions match TRBD2. This CDR3 has 15 amino acids. Germline V lookup: CDR1 SGHVS, CDR2 FNYEAQ. Germline trimming cut 1 base from V and 2 bases from J; bases unmatched to any gene: 4. CDR3 sequence (DNA): TGTGCCAGCAGCTTAGGGGGAGGGGAGCAAGAGACCCAGTACTTC. It translates to CASSLGGGEQETQYF.

The rearrangement uses TRBV7-2 and TRBJ2-1, with D possibly TRBD1 on 5 matching bases. This CDR3 contains 13 residues. Trimming left V 4 bases short and J 5 bases short, with 9 bases between. Germline CDR1 reads SGHTA; CDR2 reads FQGNSA. The CDR3 reads CASSWGRNNEQFF. The CDR3 DNA reads as TGTGCCAGCAGCTGGGGCAGAAACAATGAGCAGTTCTTC. The whole variable domain, remainder taken from reference TRBV7-2 and TRBJ2-1, is GAGVSQSPSNKVTEKGKDVELRCDPISGHTALYWYRQSLGQGLEFLIYFQGNSAPDKSGLPSDRFSAERTGGSVSTLTIQRTQQEDSAVYLCASSWGRNNEQFFGPGTRLTVL.

V gene TRBV7-8 combines with J gene TRBJ1-2, with D unclear. Germline-derived CDR1 and CDR2 are SGHVS and FQNEAQ. The CDR3 extends over 15 amino acids. Trimming stripped 1 base from V and 8 bases from J, with 17 bases between. The CDR3 region has the DNA TGTGCCAGCAGCTTAGAGTTCTCCAGACTTGGGGGCTACACCTTC. As protein: CASSLEFSRLGGYTF.

This chain uses TRBV4-1 with TRBJ2-6; TRBD1 is a possible D gene (6 bases). The CDR3 sequence is 19 residues long. V gave up 0 bases and J gave up 0 bases, with 15 bases separating them. CDR1 and CDR2 (germline): MGHRA, YSYEKL. The CDR3 nucleotides are TGCGCCAGCAGCCAAGAGTACGGACAGCTAAGCTCTGGGGCCAACGTCCTGACTTTC. This gives the protein CASSQEYGQLSSGANVLTF.

This clone was counted a single time. The chain links TRBV7-2 to TRBJ2-5; the match to TRBD2 covers 8 bases. The CDR3 consists of 15 residues. V gave up 8 bases and J gave up 4 bases; unmatched junction bases: 12. Germline-derived CDR1 and CDR2 are SGHTA and FQGNSA. The CDR3 reads CASRPAISGGETQYF. The CDR3, as DNA: TGTGCCAGCCGCCCCGCGATCAGCGGGGGAGAGACCCAGTACTTC.

The V call is TRBV6-1, the J call TRBJ2-2; D might be TRBD1 (5 bases). This CDR3 is built from 15 residues. Looked up from germline, CDR1 is MNHNS and CDR2 is SASEGT. V gave up 4 bases and J gave up 0 bases, with 9 bases separating them. The CDR3 loop reads CASSVWGTNTGELFF. In DNA form, the CDR3 reads TGTGCCAGCAGTGTCTGGGGCACGAACACCGGGGAGCTGTTTTTT.

The V call is TRBV19, the J call TRBJ1-5; possibly TRBD1 for D (5 bases). This CDR3 region has 13 residues. Trimming shortened V by 5 bases and J by 6 bases, and 11 bases separated the two germline ends. Germline loops: CDR1 LNHDA, CDR2 SQIVND (reference sequence). CDR3 region: CASSEGVRQPQHF. The CDR3 DNA follows: TGTGCCAGTAGTGAAGGGGTCCGTCAGCCCCAGCATTTT. Full variable domain (remainder filled in from reference TRBV19 and TRBJ1-5): DGGITQSPKYLFRKEGQNVTLSCEQNLNHDAMYWYRQDPGQGLRLIYYSQIVNDFQKGDIAEGYSVSREKKESFPLTVTSAQKNPTAFYLCASSEGVRQPQHFGDGTRLSIL.

The gene calls are TRBV11-3 and TRBJ2-5, with 7 bases lining up with TRBD2. Germline CDR1 and CDR2: SGHNT and YENEEA. The CDR3 has 14 residues. V lost 6 bases, J lost 5 bases, and 9 bases stayed unmatched. CDR3 in DNA: TGTGCCAGCAGTAGCCCGGGGGGTGATGAGACCCAGTACTTC. Protein sequence: CASSSPGGDETQYF.

This clone has only one observation. The chain couples TRBV4-2 to TRBJ2-7; TRBD1 agrees at 7 bases. The CDR3 has 16 amino acids. Looked up from germline, CDR1 is LGHNA and CDR2 is YNFKEQ. The V and J ends lost 3 bases and 5 bases, in that order; junction bases with no gene match: 13. The CDR3 nucleotides read TGTGCCAGCAGCCACCCCTCCGGGGACAGAATCAACGAGCAGTACTTC. It encodes CASSHPSGDRINEQYF.

This chain uses TRBV7-3 with TRBJ1-1; D gene unclear. This CDR3 is 14 amino acids long. Germline values: CDR1 SGHTA, CDR2 FQGTGA. V lost 5 bases to trimming and J lost 5 bases, with 15 bases between them. The DNA for the CDR3 is TGTGCCAGCAGCCCGGACGGGGAGCGGACTGAAGCTTTCTTT. As protein: CASSPDGERTEAFF.